This T cell receptor beta chain was obtained from a study of blood T cells in healthy people across ages. Sample-barcoded 5' priming and a J-beta primer mix drove a second PCR of roughly 6 to 12 cycles. TCRdb re-called the 5' RACE reads with MiXCR, one entry per CDR3 protein. This sample has about 800,000 distinct CDR3 sequences, with nearly 60% found just once. This TCR came from a man aged 25 to 45 in good health. Sequencing was performed on blood.

Written as DNA, the CDR3 is TGTGCCACCAGTGACGCGACGAGCTGGTACAATGAGCAGTTCTTC. Translating gives CATSDATSWYNEQFF. This chain connects TRBV24-1 to TRBJ2-1, with D unresolved. V lost 4 bases and J lost 4, with 13 bases in between. This CDR3 has 15 residues. Germline CDR1 is KGHDR and CDR2 is SFDVKD.